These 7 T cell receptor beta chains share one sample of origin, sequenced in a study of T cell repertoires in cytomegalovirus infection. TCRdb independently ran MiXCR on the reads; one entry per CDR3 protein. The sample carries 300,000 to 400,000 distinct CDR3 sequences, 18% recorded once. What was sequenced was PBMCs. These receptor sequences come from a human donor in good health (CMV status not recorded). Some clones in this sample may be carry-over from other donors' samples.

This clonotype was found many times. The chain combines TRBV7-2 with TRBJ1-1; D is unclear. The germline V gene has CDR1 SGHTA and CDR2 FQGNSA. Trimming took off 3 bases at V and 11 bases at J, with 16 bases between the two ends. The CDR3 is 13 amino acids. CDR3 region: CASSFQEVRRAFF. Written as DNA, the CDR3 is TGTGCCAGCAGCTTTCAAGAGGTCAGGAGGGCTTTCTTT. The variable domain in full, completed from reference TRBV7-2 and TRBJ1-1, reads GAGVSQSPSNKVTEKGKDVELRCDPISGHTALYWYRQSLGQGLEFLIYFQGNSAPDKSGLPSDRFSAERTGGSVSTLTIQRTQQEDSAVYLCASSFQEVRRAFFGQGTRLTVV.

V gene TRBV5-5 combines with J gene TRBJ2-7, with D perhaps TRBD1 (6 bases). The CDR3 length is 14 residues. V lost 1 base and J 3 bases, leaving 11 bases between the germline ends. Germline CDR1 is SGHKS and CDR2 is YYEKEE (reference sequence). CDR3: CASSLRRDNYEQYF. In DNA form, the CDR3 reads TGTGCCAGCAGCTTGAGACGGGACAACTACGAGCAGTACTTC.

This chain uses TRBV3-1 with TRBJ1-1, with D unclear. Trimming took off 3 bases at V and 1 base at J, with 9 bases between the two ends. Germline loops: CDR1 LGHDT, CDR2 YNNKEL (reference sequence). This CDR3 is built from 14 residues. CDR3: CASSHRGGNTEAFF. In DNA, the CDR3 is TGTGCCAGCAGCCACCGCGGAGGGAACACTGAAGCTTTCTTT.

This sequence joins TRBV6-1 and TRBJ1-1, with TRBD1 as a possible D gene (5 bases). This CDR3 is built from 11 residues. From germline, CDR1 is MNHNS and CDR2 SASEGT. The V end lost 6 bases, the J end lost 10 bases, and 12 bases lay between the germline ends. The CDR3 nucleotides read TGTGCCAGCAGAACTCAGGGATTAGCTTTCTTT. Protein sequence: CASRTQGLAFF.

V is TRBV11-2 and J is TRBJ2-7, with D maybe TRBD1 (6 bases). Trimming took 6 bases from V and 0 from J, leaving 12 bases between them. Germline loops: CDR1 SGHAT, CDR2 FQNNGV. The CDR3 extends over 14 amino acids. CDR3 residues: CASRRQGTSYEQYF. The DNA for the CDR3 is TGTGCCAGCAGACGGCAGGGGACCTCCTACGAGCAGTACTTC.

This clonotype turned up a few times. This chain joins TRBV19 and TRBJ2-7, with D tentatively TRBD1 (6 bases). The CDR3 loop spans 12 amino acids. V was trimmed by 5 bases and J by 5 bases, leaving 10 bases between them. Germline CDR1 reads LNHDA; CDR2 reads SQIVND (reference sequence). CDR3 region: CASSLRTDEQYF. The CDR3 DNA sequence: TGTGCCAGTAGTCTCAGGACAGACGAGCAGTACTTC.

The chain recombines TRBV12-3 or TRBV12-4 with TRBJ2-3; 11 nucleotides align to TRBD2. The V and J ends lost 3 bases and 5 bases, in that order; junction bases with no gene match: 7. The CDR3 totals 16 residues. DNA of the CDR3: TGTGCCAGCAGTTTCTCACTAGCGGGAGTTGGAGATACGCAGTATTTT. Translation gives CASSFSLAGVGDTQYF.